The clone carrying this TCR beta chain was recorded at least ten times. Its target is unknown. The CDR3 is made up of 13 amino acids. Unmatched junction bases numbered 4, after V lost 4 bases and J lost 4 bases. Germline assignment: CDR1 MNHEY and CDR2 SMNVEV (reference sequence). Sequenced by immunoSEQ multiplex PCR; TCRdb stores in-frame clones only, minus some. This sample has tens of thousands of clones, each found more than once. This sample was included in a study of T cells after posttransplantation cyclophosphamide. Overall study findings and caveats: TRB clonality was highly associated with recipient CMV seropositivity and reactivation.

Sequencing was done on a sample of PBMCs. This TCR was sampled from a man aged 45-60 years in good health, CMV-negative, and a related stem cell transplant donor. The chain uses TRBV27 and TRBJ2-7; 7 nucleotides agree with TRBD1. As DNA, the CDR3 is TGTGCCAGCAGTTGGGACAGAGGATACGAGCAGTACTTC. Translating gives CASSWDRGYEQYF.